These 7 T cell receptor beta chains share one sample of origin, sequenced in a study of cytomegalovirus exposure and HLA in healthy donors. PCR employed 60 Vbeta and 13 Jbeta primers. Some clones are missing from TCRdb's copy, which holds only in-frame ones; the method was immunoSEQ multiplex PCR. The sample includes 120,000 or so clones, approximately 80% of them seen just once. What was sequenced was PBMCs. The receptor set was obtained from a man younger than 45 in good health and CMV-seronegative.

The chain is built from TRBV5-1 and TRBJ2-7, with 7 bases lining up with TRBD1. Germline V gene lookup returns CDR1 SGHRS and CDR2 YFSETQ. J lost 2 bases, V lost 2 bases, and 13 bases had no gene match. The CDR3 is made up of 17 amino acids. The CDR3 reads CASSLTSAGTVPYEQYF. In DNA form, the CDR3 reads TGCGCCAGCAGCTTAACGTCGGCCGGGACAGTCCCCTACGAGCAGTACTTC. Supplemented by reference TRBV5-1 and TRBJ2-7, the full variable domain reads KAGVTQTPRYLIKTRGQQVTLSCSPISGHRSVSWYQQTPGQGLQFLFEYFSETQRNKGNFPGRFSGRQFSNSRSEMNVSTLELGDSALYLCASSLTSAGTVPYEQYFGPGTRLTVT.

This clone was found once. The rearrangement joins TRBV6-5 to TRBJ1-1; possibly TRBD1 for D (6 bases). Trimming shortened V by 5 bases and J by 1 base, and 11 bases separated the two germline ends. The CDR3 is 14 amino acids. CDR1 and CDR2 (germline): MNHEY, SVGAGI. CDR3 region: CASSNRDKNTEAFF. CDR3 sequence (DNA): TGTGCCAGCAGTAACCGGGACAAGAACACTGAAGCTTTCTTT.

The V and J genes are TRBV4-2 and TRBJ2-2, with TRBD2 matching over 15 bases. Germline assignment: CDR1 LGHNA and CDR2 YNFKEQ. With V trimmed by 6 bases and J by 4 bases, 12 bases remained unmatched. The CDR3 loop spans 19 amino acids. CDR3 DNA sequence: TGTGCCAGCAGAGAGATCGGGACTAGCGGGAGGACCTCCACCGGGGAGCTGTTTTTT. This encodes CASREIGTSGRTSTGELFF.

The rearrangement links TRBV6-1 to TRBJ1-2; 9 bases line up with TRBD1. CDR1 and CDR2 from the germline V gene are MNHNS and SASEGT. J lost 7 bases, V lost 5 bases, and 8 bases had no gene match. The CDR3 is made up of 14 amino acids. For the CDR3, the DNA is TGTGCCAGCAGTAGTGACAGGGGGATTGGTGGCTACACCTTC. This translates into CASSSDRGIGGYTF.

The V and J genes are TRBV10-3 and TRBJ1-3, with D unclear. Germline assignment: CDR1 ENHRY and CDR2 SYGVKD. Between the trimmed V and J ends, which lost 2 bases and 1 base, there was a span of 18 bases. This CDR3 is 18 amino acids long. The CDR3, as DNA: TGTGCCATCAGTGAGCCCAACTCGAATGCGGTTTCTGGAAACACCATATATTTT. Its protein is CAISEPNSNAVSGNTIYF.

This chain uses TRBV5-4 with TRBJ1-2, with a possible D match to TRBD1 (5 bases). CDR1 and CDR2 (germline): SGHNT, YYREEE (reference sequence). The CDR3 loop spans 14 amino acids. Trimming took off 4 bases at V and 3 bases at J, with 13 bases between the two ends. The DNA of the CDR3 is TGTGCCAGCAGCCGGGCACAGGCAGACTATGGCTACACCTTC. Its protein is CASSRAQADYGYTF.

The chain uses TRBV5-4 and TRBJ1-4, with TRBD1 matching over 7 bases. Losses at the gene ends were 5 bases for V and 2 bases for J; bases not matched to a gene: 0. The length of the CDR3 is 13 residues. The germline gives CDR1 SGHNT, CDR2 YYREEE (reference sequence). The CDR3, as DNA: TGTGCCAGCAGGGGACAGACTAATGAAAAACTGTTTTTT. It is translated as CASRGQTNEKLFF.